These 30 T cell receptor beta chains were sequenced from one sample in a study of CD8+ T cells in alopecia areata. As for treatment: oral pan-JAK inhibitor, 5-10 mg twice daily. After isolation, RNA underwent reverse transcription to generate cDNA as the sequencing template. The assay was immunoSEQ multiplex PCR, and TCRdb's table has in-frame clones only and misses some. In the table there are 130,000 or so clones, roughly 86% of which are singletons. Specimen: CD8+ T cells sorted from blood, collected at week 4, from a patient treated with tofacitinib. These receptors were collected from a human donor with alopecia areata.

V gene TRBV5-1 combines with J gene TRBJ2-3; TRBD1 matches 7 bases. Germline lookup yields CDR1 SGHRS and CDR2 YFSETQ. V gave up 6 bases and J gave up 4 bases; unmatched junction bases: 14. The CDR3 runs to 16 residues. In DNA, the CDR3 is TGCGCCAGCACCCCCGGCCGAGGGGGCCTAGCAGATACGCAGTATTTT. It is translated as CASTPGRGGLADTQYF.

The CDR3: CATSRDVGGDEKLFF. CDR3 bases: TGTGCCACCAGCAGAGATGTCGGCGGCGATGAAAAACTGTTTTTT. The J gene is TRBJ1-4, the V gene TRBV15; D ambiguous. V was clipped by 0 bases and J by 6 bases, with 11 bases between them. Germline values: CDR1 LNHNV, CDR2 YYDKDF (reference sequence). The length of the CDR3 is 15 residues.

The chain has TRBV29-1 and TRBJ2-3; D might be TRBD2 (7 bases). The germline CDR1 and CDR2 sequences are SQVTM and ANQGSEA. This CDR3 spans 14 amino acids. The germline V and J ends were trimmed by 4 bases and 1 base, with 12 bases remaining between them. The CDR3 DNA is TGCAGCGTTGTGGGAGGGGGGGGCACAGATACGCAGTATTTT. Translating gives CSVVGGGGTDTQYF.

The gene calls are TRBV29-1 and TRBJ2-1; TRBD1 matches 9 bases. Germline CDR1 and CDR2: SQVTM and ANQGSEA. The CDR3 has 14 amino acids. V was pared by 4 bases and J by 9 bases, with 10 bases of the junction left unmatched. CDR3 nucleotides: TGCAGCGTTGTCGGAGGGACAGGGTCGGTTGAGCAGTTCTTC. It codes for CSVVGGTGSVEQFF.

The genes are TRBV15 and TRBJ1-3; D remains ambiguous. This CDR3 comprises 14 residues. Trimming pared 8 bases from V and 1 base from J, leaving 12 bases between. CDR1 and CDR2 (germline): LNHNV, YYDKDF (reference sequence). The CDR3, as DNA: TGTGCCACCGGGGTAGGCGTGTCTGGAAACACCATATATTTT. This translates into CATGVGVSGNTIYF.

The genes are TRBV7-8 and TRBJ2-1; 8 positions agree with TRBD1. V lost 0 bases and J lost 5; bases outside the gene matches: 6. Germline V lookup: CDR1 SGHVS, CDR2 FQNEAQ. The CDR3 is 16 residues long. CDR3 sequence (DNA): TGTGCCAGCAGCTTAGCGGACAGGGTCTTCGACAATGAGCAGTTCTTC. Translated, it gives CASSLADRVFDNEQFF.

The chain links TRBV9 to TRBJ2-3, with no clear D. The length of the CDR3 is 12 residues. CDR1 SGDLS and CDR2 YYNGEE come from the germline V gene. V was clipped by 6 bases and J by 3 bases, with 8 bases between them. CDR3 protein: CASIPVTDTQYF. The CDR3 DNA follows: TGTGCCAGCATACCGGTGACAGATACGCAGTATTTT.

The V gene is TRBV27, the J gene TRBJ1-1; the D gene is possibly TRBD1 (5 bases). Trimming took 0 bases from V and 3 from J, leaving 17 bases between them. Germline V gives CDR1 MNHEY, CDR2 SMNVEV (reference sequence). The CDR3 has 17 residues. The CDR3 sequence is CASSLSGRVVPDTEAFF. The CDR3 bases are TGTGCCAGCAGTTTATCGGGCAGGGTGGTCCCGGACACTGAAGCTTTCTTT.

The chain uses TRBV5-1 and TRBJ2-3; no firm D call. Deletions cut 1 base from V and 2 bases from J, with 11 bases between. Germline CDR1 and CDR2: SGHRS and YFSETQ. The CDR3 contains 15 residues. CDR3 residues: CASSLTSASTDTQYF. For the CDR3, the DNA is TGCGCCAGCAGCTTGACCAGCGCCTCCACAGATACGCAGTATTTT.

V is TRBV29-1 and J is TRBJ2-2; D not certain. This CDR3 is 14 amino acids long. V was clipped by 5 bases and J by 9 bases, with 19 bases between them. Germline loops: CDR1 SQVTM, CDR2 ANQGSEA. This CDR3 is CSVFTGPQERELFF. The DNA of the CDR3 is TGCAGCGTTTTTACCGGGCCCCAGGAAAGGGAGCTGTTTTTT.

The CDR3 sequence: CASSSSTTYNEQFF. The CDR3 DNA follows: TGTGCCAGCAGTTCCTCGACCACCTACAATGAGCAGTTCTTC. The chain couples TRBV27 to TRBJ2-1; D gene ambiguous. The germline gives CDR1 MNHEY, CDR2 SMNVEV (reference sequence). The CDR3 is made up of 14 amino acids. Trimming stripped 4 bases from V and 2 bases from J, with 9 bases between.

V gene TRBV4-1 combines with J gene TRBJ1-1; D ambiguous. There are 14 residues in the CDR3. Trimming pared 3 bases from V and 1 base from J, leaving 9 bases between. CDR1 is MGHRA, CDR2 YSYEKL, per germline. For the CDR3, the DNA is TGCGCCAGCAGCCAGCCTCCCGGGAACACTGAAGCTTTCTTT. It yields the protein CASSQPPGNTEAFF.

The chain employs TRBV6-8 and TRBJ2-7; perhaps TRBD1 as D (6 bases). The CDR3 has 14 amino acids. V was trimmed by 8 bases and J by 0 bases, leaving 14 bases between them. Per the germline V gene, CDR1 is MNHGY and CDR2 is SAAAGT. Here the CDR3 reads CASPTRGSSYEQYF. CDR3 DNA: TGTGCCAGCCCCACCAGGGGTAGCTCCTACGAGCAGTACTTC.

The genes are TRBV27 and TRBJ2-7; D is perhaps TRBD2 (5 bases). Trimming took 1 base from V and 4 from J, leaving 8 bases between them. This CDR3 has 13 amino acids. The germline V gene has CDR1 MNHEY and CDR2 SMNVEV (reference sequence). The CDR3 bases are TGTGCCAGCAGTTTATATCCGGGATACGAGCAGTACTTC. Its translation: CASSLYPGYEQYF.

The rearrangement links TRBV27 to TRBJ2-3; D may be TRBD1 (5 bases). The V and J ends lost 5 bases and 1 base respectively, with 19 bases between them. The CDR3 consists of 17 residues. Germline V CDR1 and CDR2: MNHEY, SMNVEV (reference sequence). The CDR3 DNA reads as TGTGCCAGCAGTCTATACAGGTTCAGGATCGGCACAGATACGCAGTATTTT. Its translation is CASSLYRFRIGTDTQYF.

This clone was recorded a few times. The genes are TRBV7-2 and TRBJ2-7, with 8 bases identical to TRBD1. The CDR3 has 15 amino acids. V gave up 1 base and J gave up 4 bases; unmatched junction bases: 6. Germline assignment: CDR1 SGHTA and CDR2 FQGNSA. Written as DNA, the CDR3 is TGTGCCAGCAGCTTAGGGGGTCAGGGGGCGTACGAGCAGTACTTC. It yields the protein CASSLGGQGAYEQYF.

This clone was detected only once. V and J are TRBV4-2 and TRBJ2-7; no reliable D call. The length of the CDR3 is 14 residues. The germline V and J ends were trimmed by 1 base and 1 base, with 8 bases remaining between them. The germline V gene encodes CDR1 LGHNA and CDR2 YNFKEQ. In DNA, the CDR3 is TGTGCCAGCAGCCAAGCAGTCAATTCCTACGAGCAGTACTTC. It encodes CASSQAVNSYEQYF.

V gene TRBV4-1 combines with J gene TRBJ2-4; TRBD1 matches at 10 bases. Germline V CDR1 and CDR2: MGHRA, YSYEKL. The CDR3 spans 15 residues. J lost 6 bases, V lost 4 bases, and 6 bases had no gene match. The CDR3 protein is CASSPGQGGLNIQYF. Written as DNA, the CDR3 is TGCGCCAGCAGCCCAGGACAGGGGGGATTAAACATTCAGTACTTC.

On this clone itself: In the same sample, other DNA sequences code for this CDR3. The chain employs TRBV9 and TRBJ2-2, with TRBD1 as a possible D gene (5 bases). There are 14 residues in the CDR3. Trimming shortened V by 0 bases and J by 4 bases, and 7 bases separated the two germline ends. The germline V gene has CDR1 SGDLS and CDR2 YYNGEE. The CDR3 coding sequence is TGTGCCAGCAGCGTAGGGGGCGGCACCGGGGAGCTGTTTTTT. As protein: CASSVGGGTGELFF.

The chain couples TRBV9 to TRBJ1-1; D remains unclear. The V end was cut by 7 bases, the J end by 7 bases, with 2 bases between. The CDR3 is 8 residues long. CDR1 SGDLS and CDR2 YYNGEE come from the germline V gene. In DNA, the CDR3 is TGTGCCAGCGGTGAAGCTTTCTTT. Amino acids: CASGEAFF.

This clone has only a few counts. V usage is TRBV19 and J usage is TRBJ2-3, with 11 bases lining up with TRBD2. CDR3 length equals 17 residues. Germline CDR1 and CDR2: LNHDA and SQIVND (reference sequence). V shed 5 bases and J 0 bases; nucleotides not matched to a gene: 7. The CDR3 DNA reads as TGTGCCAGTAGTGCCCAAGGGACTAGCGGAAGCACAGATACGCAGTATTTT. It yields the protein CASSAQGTSGSTDTQYF.

This clone was counted a few times. The genes are TRBV7-9 and TRBJ1-2, with a tentative D call TRBD1 (5 bases). Germline CDR1 SEHNR, CDR2 FQNEAQ (reference sequence). The V gene lost 6 bases and the J gene lost 4 bases, with 9 bases spanning the gap. The CDR3 loop spans 12 amino acids. The CDR3 DNA sequence: TGTGCCAGCAGACGGGACGTCTATGGCTACACCTTC. Its protein product is CASRRDVYGYTF.

V is TRBV28 and J is TRBJ2-1; 10 positions agree with TRBD2. The CDR3 extends over 15 amino acids. Unmatched junction bases numbered 7, after V lost 3 bases and J lost 8 bases. From germline, CDR1 is MDHEN and CDR2 SYDVKM. The CDR3 loop reads CASSLELAGKDEQFF. The CDR3 DNA reads as TGTGCCAGCAGTTTGGAACTAGCGGGAAAGGATGAGCAGTTCTTC.

The chain employs TRBV7-9 and TRBJ1-1; the D is unclear. There are 16 residues in the CDR3. Germline values: CDR1 SEHNR, CDR2 FQNEAQ (reference sequence). V was trimmed by 4 bases and J by 0 bases, leaving 15 bases between them. The CDR3 DNA sequence: TGTGCCAGCAGCTCCATCGGGCGGGATCTGAACACTGAAGCTTTCTTT. Protein: CASSSIGRDLNTEAFF.

This clone was seen only once. The chain has TRBV29-1 and TRBJ2-3; D call uncertain. V was pared by 4 bases and J by 0 bases, with 8 bases between. Germline V gene data show CDR1 as SQVTM and CDR2 as ANQGSEA. This CDR3 has 13 residues. Written as DNA, the CDR3 is TGCAGCGTTGGGGCAGAAAGCACAGATACGCAGTATTTT. Its translation is CSVGAESTDTQYF.

The J gene is TRBJ2-7, the V gene TRBV7-9, with 7 bases identical to TRBD2. The CDR3 length is 15 residues. The germline V gene encodes CDR1 SEHNR and CDR2 FQNEAQ (reference sequence). Trimming removed 5 bases from V and 3 bases from J; junction bases left unmatched: 10. The chain's CDR3 is CASSRTSVEDYEQYF. The CDR3 nucleotides are TGTGCCAGCAGCCGAACTAGCGTTGAGGACTACGAGCAGTACTTC. Complete variable domain (other parts from reference TRBV7-9 and TRBJ2-7): DTGVSQNPRHKITKRGQNVTFRCDPISEHNRLYWYRQTLGQGPEFLTYFQNEAQLEKSRLLSDRFSAERPKGSFSTLEIQRTEQGDSAMYLCASSRTSVEDYEQYFGPGTRLTVT.

V usage is TRBV29-1 and J usage is TRBJ1-2, with a weak D call TRBD1 (6 bases). Trimming took off 7 bases at V and 6 bases at J, with 18 bases between the two ends. Germline CDR1 reads SQVTM; CDR2 reads ANQGSEA. The CDR3 extends over 13 amino acids. CDR3 nucleotides: TGCAGCGGGTACAGGGATACGGGGGATGGCTACACCTTC. Protein: CSGYRDTGDGYTF.

V is TRBV30 and J is TRBJ1-1; D not certain. This CDR3 region has 11 residues. Trimming cost V 2 bases and J 0 bases, with 1 base left between them. Germline V gene lookup returns CDR1 GTSNPN and CDR2 SVGIG (reference sequence). The CDR3 here is CAWSLNTEAFF. The DNA of the CDR3 is TGTGCCTGGAGTCTGAACACTGAAGCTTTCTTT.

V gene TRBV15 combines with J gene TRBJ2-7; the D gene is possibly TRBD2 (6 bases). The CDR3 has 15 amino acids. Trimming took off 0 bases at V and 7 bases at J, with 16 bases between the two ends. Per germline, CDR1 LNHNV and CDR2 YYDKDF (reference sequence). This CDR3 is CATSRDGRAREEQYF. The CDR3 bases are TGTGCCACCAGCAGAGATGGCCGGGCCCGGGAGGAGCAGTACTTC.

CDR3 nucleotide sequence: TGTGCCAGCGGCGGGACAGCCGATAATGAAAAACTGTTTTTT. Its protein is CASGGTADNEKLFF. V gene TRBV7-9 combines with J gene TRBJ1-4; 7 nucleotides line up with TRBD1. This CDR3 is built from 14 residues. The V and J ends lost 8 bases and 4 bases, in that order; junction bases with no gene match: 7. Germline V gene lookup returns CDR1 SEHNR and CDR2 FQNEAQ (reference sequence).